This T cell receptor (beta chain) was found in a study of cytomegalovirus exposure and HLA in healthy donors. This CDR3 contains 15 residues. Germline loops: CDR1 SGDLS, CDR2 YYNGEE. J lost 5 bases, V lost 4 bases, and 8 bases had no gene match. Primers included in the PCR were 60 Vbeta and 13 Jbeta primers. Produced via immunoSEQ multiplex PCR; TCRdb's table is partial and in-frame only. The sample contains 90,000 to 95,000 clones, around 80% of which appear only once. The specimen was PBMCs. This TCR was sampled from a male donor in good health and CMV-seropositive. The rearrangement uses TRBV9 and TRBJ2-3, with 9 bases lining up with TRBD1. The CDR3: CASSLDRGSGDTQYF. CDR3 sequence (DNA): TGTGCCAGCAGCCTCGACAGGGGGTCCGGAGATACGCAGTATTTT.